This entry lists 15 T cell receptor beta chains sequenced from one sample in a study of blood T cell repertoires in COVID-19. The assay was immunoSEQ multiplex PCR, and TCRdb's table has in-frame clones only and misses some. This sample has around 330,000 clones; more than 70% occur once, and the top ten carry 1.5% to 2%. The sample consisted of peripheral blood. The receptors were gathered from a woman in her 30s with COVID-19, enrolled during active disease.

The CDR3 DNA is TGTGCCAGTAGACGGACAGGGGATGGTCAGCCCCAGCATTTT. Its protein product is CASRRTGDGQPQHF. The rearrangement links TRBV19 to TRBJ1-5, with 9 positions matching TRBD1. V trimming: 6 bases; J trimming: 6 bases; junction bases outside the gene matches: 6. Per the germline V gene, CDR1 is LNHDA and CDR2 is SQIVND (reference sequence). This CDR3 has 14 amino acids.

DNA for the CDR3: TGTGCCAGCAGCTGGGAGGGAAGACAGGGCTACACCTTC. Residues: CASSWEGRQGYTF. The V gene is TRBV7-9, the J gene TRBJ1-2; D might be TRBD1 (5 bases). Germline CDR1 SEHNR, CDR2 FQNEAQ (reference sequence). This CDR3 region has 13 residues. The V end was cut by 4 bases, the J end by 8 bases, with 14 bases between.

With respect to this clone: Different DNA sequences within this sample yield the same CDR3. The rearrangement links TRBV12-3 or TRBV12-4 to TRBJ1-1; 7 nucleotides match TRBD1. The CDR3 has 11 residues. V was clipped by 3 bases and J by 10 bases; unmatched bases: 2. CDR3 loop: CASSLNRGAFF. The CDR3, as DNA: TGTGCCAGCAGTTTGAACAGGGGAGCTTTCTTT.

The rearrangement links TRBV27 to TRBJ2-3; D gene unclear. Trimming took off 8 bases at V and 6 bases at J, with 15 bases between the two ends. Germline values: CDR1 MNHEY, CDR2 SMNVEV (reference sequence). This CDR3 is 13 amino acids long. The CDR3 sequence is CASSTLTGDTQYF. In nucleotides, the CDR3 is TGTGCCAGCTCCACCCTCACCGGGGATACGCAGTATTTT.

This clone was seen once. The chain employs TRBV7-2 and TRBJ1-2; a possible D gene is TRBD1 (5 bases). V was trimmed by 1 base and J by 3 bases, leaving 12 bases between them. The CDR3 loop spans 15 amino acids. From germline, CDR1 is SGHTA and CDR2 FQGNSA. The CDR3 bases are TGTGCCAGCAGCTTAGAGGGGTTAGCTGACTATGGCTACACCTTC. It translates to CASSLEGLADYGYTF.

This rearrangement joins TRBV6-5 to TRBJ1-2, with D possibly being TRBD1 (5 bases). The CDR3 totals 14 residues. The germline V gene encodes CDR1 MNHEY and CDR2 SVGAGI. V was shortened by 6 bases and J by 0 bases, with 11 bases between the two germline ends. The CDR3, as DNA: TGTGCCAGCAGCGGGACTGGAGCTAACTATGGCTACACCTTC. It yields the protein CASSGTGANYGYTF.

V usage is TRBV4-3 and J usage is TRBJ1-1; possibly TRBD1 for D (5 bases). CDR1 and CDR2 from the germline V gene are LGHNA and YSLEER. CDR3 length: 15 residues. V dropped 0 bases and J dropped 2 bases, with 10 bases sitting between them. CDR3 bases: TGCGCCAGCAGCCAAGAGGCGGGGACTAACACTGAAGCTTTCTTT. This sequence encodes CASSQEAGTNTEAFF.

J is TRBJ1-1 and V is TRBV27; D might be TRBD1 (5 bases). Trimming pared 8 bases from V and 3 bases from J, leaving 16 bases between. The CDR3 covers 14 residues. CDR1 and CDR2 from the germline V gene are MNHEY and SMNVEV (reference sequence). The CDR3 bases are TGTGCCAGCGGTGCGGTCGGGGGGGACACTGAAGCTTTCTTT. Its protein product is CASGAVGGDTEAFF.

CDR3 DNA sequence: TGTGCCAGTAAGGCGGGGGCTTACAATGAGCAGTTCTTC. Translation: CASKAGAYNEQFF. The V call is TRBV19, the J call TRBJ2-1, with a possible D match to TRBD2 (7 bases). CDR3 length: 13 residues. V shed 7 bases and J shed 4 bases, with 11 bases lying between them. The germline CDR1 and CDR2 sequences are LNHDA and SQIVND (reference sequence).

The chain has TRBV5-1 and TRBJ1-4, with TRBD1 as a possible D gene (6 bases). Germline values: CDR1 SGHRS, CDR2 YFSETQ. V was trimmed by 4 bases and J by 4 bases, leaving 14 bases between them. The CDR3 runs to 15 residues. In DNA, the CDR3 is TGCGCCAGCAGCCCAAACAGGGCTGGTAATGAAAAACTGTTTTTT. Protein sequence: CASSPNRAGNEKLFF.

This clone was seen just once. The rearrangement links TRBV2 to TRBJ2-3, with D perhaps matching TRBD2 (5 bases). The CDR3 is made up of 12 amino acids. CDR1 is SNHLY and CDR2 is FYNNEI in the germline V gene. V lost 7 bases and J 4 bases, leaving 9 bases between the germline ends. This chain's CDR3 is CASNSDSDTQYF. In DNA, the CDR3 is TGTGCCAGCAATTCGGACTCAGATACGCAGTATTTT.

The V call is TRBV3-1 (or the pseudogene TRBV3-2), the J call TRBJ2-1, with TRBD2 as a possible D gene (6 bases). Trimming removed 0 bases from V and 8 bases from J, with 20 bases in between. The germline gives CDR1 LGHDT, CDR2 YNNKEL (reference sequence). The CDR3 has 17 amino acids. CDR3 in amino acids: CASSQDPGGEPGDEQFF. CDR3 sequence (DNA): TGTGCCAGCAGCCAAGATCCGGGCGGGGAGCCTGGCGATGAGCAGTTCTTC.

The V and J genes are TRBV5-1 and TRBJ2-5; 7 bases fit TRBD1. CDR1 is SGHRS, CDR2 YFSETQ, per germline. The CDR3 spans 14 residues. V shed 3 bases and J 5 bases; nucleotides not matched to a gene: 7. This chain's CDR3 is CASSWPGTEETQYF. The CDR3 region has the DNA TGCGCCAGCAGCTGGCCGGGGACAGAGGAGACCCAGTACTTC.

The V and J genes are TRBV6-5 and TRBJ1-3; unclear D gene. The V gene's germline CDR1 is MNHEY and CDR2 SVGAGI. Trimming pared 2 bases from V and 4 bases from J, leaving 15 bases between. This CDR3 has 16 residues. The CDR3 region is CASSYGGPQGGNTIYF. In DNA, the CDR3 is TGTGCCAGCAGTTACGGTGGGCCACAAGGAGGAAACACCATATATTTT.

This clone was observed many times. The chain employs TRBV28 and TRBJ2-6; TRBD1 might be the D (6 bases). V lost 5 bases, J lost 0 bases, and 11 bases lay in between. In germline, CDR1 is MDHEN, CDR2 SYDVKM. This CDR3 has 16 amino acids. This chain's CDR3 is CASSGGAPSGANVLTF. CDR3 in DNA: TGTGCCAGCAGTGGGGGCGCTCCCTCTGGGGCCAACGTCCTGACTTTC.